This entry lists 19 T cell receptor beta chains sequenced from one sample in a study of cytomegalovirus exposure and HLA in healthy donors. Primers for the PCR totalled 60 Vbeta and 13 Jbeta. Profiling relied on immunoSEQ multiplex PCR, and the TCRdb table lists in-frame clones only, not all of them. This sample has approximately 160,000 clones; about four fifths occur once, and the top ten carry 7.4%. Material: PBMCs. These receptors came from a male donor in good health and CMV-seropositive.

The V call is TRBV15, the J call TRBJ2-7; D uncertain. Trimming cost V 6 bases and J 6 bases, with 12 bases left between them. Germline-derived CDR1 and CDR2 are LNHNV and YYDKDF (reference sequence). The CDR3 is made up of 12 amino acids. The CDR3 is CATSDLGTEQYF. The CDR3 region has the DNA TGTGCCACCAGTGATTTGGGCACCGAGCAGTACTTC.

This sequence joins TRBV11-2 and TRBJ2-5, with D unclear. The CDR3 is made up of 13 amino acids. Trimming took 3 bases from V and 2 from J, leaving 7 bases between them. Germline V CDR1 and CDR2: SGHAT, FQNNGV. The CDR3 DNA reads TGTGCCAGCAGCTTCCGTGAGCAAGAGACCCAGTACTTC. The encoded protein is CASSFREQETQYF.

The genes are TRBV2 and TRBJ1-5; D gene uncertain. The germline gives CDR1 SNHLY, CDR2 FYNNEI. There are 17 residues in the CDR3. V lost 2 bases, J lost 0 bases, and 14 bases lay in between. The CDR3 coding sequence is TGTGCCAGCAGTGAATACTCGATACAGTATAGCAATCAGCCCCAGCATTTT. Translation gives CASSEYSIQYSNQPQHF.

This chain links TRBV7-4 with TRBJ2-2; 9 nucleotides line up with TRBD2. The junction had 5 bases not matched to a gene; V was cut back by 6 bases and J by 6 bases. CDR1 and CDR2 from the germline V gene are SGHVT and SQSDAQ. The CDR3 runs 14 residues. Here the CDR3 reads CASSRGGGPGELFF. Written as DNA, the CDR3 is TGTGCCAGCAGTCGCGGGGGGGGACCCGGGGAGCTGTTTTTT.

The V call is TRBV6-5, the J call TRBJ1-2; D perhaps matches TRBD1 (6 bases). The CDR3 has 15 amino acids. Germline CDR1 and CDR2: MNHEY and SVGAGI. Trimming left V 5 bases short and J 3 bases short, with 16 bases between. The CDR3 region has the DNA TGTGCCAGCAGTCTCTCGTACAGGGAGCACTATGGCTACACCTTC. This gives the protein CASSLSYREHYGYTF.

This clone was observed a handful of times. The chain combines TRBV4-3 with TRBJ2-7, with TRBD2 as a possible D gene (9 bases). Per germline, CDR1 LGHNA and CDR2 YSLEER. Trimming took 4 bases from V and 3 from J, leaving 19 bases between them. This CDR3 comprises 16 residues. CDR3 protein: CASSRGRGTGDYEQYF. The CDR3 bases are TGCGCCAGCAGCCGCGGGAGGGGGACAGGAGACTACGAGCAGTACTTC.

Only a few counts were recorded for this clone. The chain recombines TRBV5-4 with TRBJ2-2, with D possibly TRBD1 on 5 matching bases. Germline-derived CDR1 and CDR2 are SGHNT and YYREEE (reference sequence). V was trimmed by 5 bases and J by 7 bases, leaving 9 bases between them. This CDR3 region has 12 residues. CDR3 region: CASRLRGGELFF. CDR3 nucleotide sequence: TGTGCCAGCAGGTTAAGGGGCGGGGAGCTGTTTTTT.

This chain uses TRBV21-1 with TRBJ2-6; the table's TRBD2 call for D was not verified on the DNA. TRBV21-1 is termed a pseudogene. The CDR3 sequence is 17 residues long. CDR3 sequence reads: CASSKAREPPGANVLTF. The CDR3 DNA is TGTGCCAGCAGCAAAGCGCGGGAGCCACCTGGGGCCAACGTCCTGACTTTC.

CDR3 in amino acids: CASSMGQGVQETQYF. The CDR3 DNA reads as TGTGCCAGTAGTATGGGACAGGGGGTCCAAGAGACCCAGTACTTC. The chain carries TRBV19 and TRBJ2-5, with TRBD1 matching 11 bases. Germline lookup yields CDR1 LNHDA and CDR2 SQIVND (reference sequence). Trimming removed 3 bases from V and 1 base from J; junction bases left unmatched: 1. This CDR3 has 15 residues. Full variable domain (missing parts from reference TRBV19 and TRBJ2-5): DGGITQSPKYLFRKEGQNVTLSCEQNLNHDAMYWYRQDPGQGLRLIYYSQIVNDFQKGDIAEGYSVSREKKESFPLTVTSAQKNPTAFYLCASSMGQGVQETQYFGPGTRLLVL.

The chain is built from TRBV19 and TRBJ2-7, with D perhaps matching TRBD1 (5 bases). Trimming shortened V by 3 bases and J by 4 bases, and 13 bases separated the two germline ends. Germline V lookup: CDR1 LNHDA, CDR2 SQIVND (reference sequence). This CDR3 spans 14 amino acids. For the CDR3, the DNA is TGTGCCAGTAGTATCCAGGGCAAAGAATACGAGCAGTACTTC. Translating it yields CASSIQGKEYEQYF.

The V gene is TRBV5-4, the J gene TRBJ1-4, with 7 bases that match TRBD1. Germline V gives CDR1 SGHNT, CDR2 YYREEE (reference sequence). J lost 5 bases, V lost 3 bases, and 7 bases had no gene match. The CDR3 has 15 residues. The CDR3 protein is CASSSAGQSNEKLFF. In nucleotides, the CDR3 is TGTGCCAGCAGCTCCGCGGGACAGAGCAATGAAAAACTGTTTTTT.

The chain links TRBV7-9 to TRBJ2-5; D remains unclear. The germline V gene encodes CDR1 SEHNR and CDR2 FQNEAQ (reference sequence). The CDR3 totals 13 residues. V lost 1 base to trimming and J lost 5 bases, with 8 bases between them. This CDR3 is CASSLDGAETQYF. CDR3 sequence (DNA): TGTGCCAGCAGCTTAGACGGAGCGGAGACCCAGTACTTC. The full variable domain, with the rest looked up from reference TRBV7-9 and TRBJ2-5, is DTGVSQNPRHKITKRGQNVTFRCDPISEHNRLYWYRQTLGQGPEFLTYFQNEAQLEKSRLLSDRFSAERPKGSFSTLEIQRTEQGDSAMYLCASSLDGAETQYFGPGTRLLVL.

This rearrangement joins TRBV5-1 to TRBJ2-7, with 9 nucleotides matching TRBD2. The CDR3 length is 18 residues. The V gene end was trimmed by 1 base and the J gene end by 6 bases; junction bases not matched to a gene: 17. CDR1 is SGHRS and CDR2 is YFSETQ in the germline V gene. CDR3: CASSLWVSGGPIPAEQYF. The CDR3 DNA reads TGCGCCAGCAGCTTGTGGGTTAGCGGGGGACCCATTCCGGCCGAGCAGTACTTC.

V usage is TRBV10-2 and J usage is TRBJ2-2; D unresolved. The V end was cut by 7 bases, the J end by 6 bases, with 12 bases between. Germline V gene data show CDR1 as WSHSY and CDR2 as SAAADI. This CDR3 region has 13 residues. CDR3 nucleotides: TGCGCCAGCAACGTGTCTCCAGCCGGGGAGCTGTTTTTT. Protein sequence: CASNVSPAGELFF.

A note on this clone: One end of the junction does not line up with germline, which may come from a read error. V is TRBV6-1 and J is TRBJ2-1; D is possibly TRBD1 (5 bases). The CDR3 runs 14 residues. CDR1 is MNHNS and CDR2 is SASEGT in the germline V gene. This CDR3 reads CASSEAVDRVERFF. DNA for the CDR3: TGTGCCAGCAGTGAAGCCGTAGACAGAGTAGAGCGGTTCTTC.

This chain links TRBV5-1 with TRBJ2-3; 10 bases map to TRBD1. With V trimmed by 7 bases and J by 2 bases, 7 bases remained unmatched. The V gene's germline CDR1 is SGHRS and CDR2 YFSETQ. The CDR3 contains 15 residues. DNA for the CDR3: TGCGCCAGCGGACCCGGGACAGGGGTCACAGATACGCAGTATTTT. Translating it yields CASGPGTGVTDTQYF. Variable domain in full (rest from reference TRBV5-1 and TRBJ2-3): KAGVTQTPRYLIKTRGQQVTLSCSPISGHRSVSWYQQTPGQGLQFLFEYFSETQRNKGNFPGRFSGRQFSNSRSEMNVSTLELGDSALYLCASGPGTGVTDTQYFGPGTRLTVL.

This sequence joins TRBV7-9 and TRBJ1-6; D gene unclear. Germline-derived CDR1 and CDR2 are SEHNR and FQNEAQ (reference sequence). The CDR3 length is 12 residues. Trimming removed 2 bases from V and 13 bases from J, with 9 bases in between. CDR3 sequence: CASSLPRSPLHF. The CDR3 DNA reads as TGTGCCAGCAGCTTACCAAGGAGTCCCCTCCACTTT.

This rearrangement joins TRBV9 to TRBJ2-3, with a tentative D call TRBD2 (5 bases). The CDR3 loop spans 15 amino acids. V dropped 2 bases and J dropped 2 bases, with 12 bases sitting between them. CDR1 and CDR2 (germline): SGDLS, YYNGEE. CDR3 bases: TGTGCCAGCAGCGTTTACGGGGAAATCACAGATACGCAGTATTTT. Translation: CASSVYGEITDTQYF.

The gene calls are TRBV2 and TRBJ2-1; TRBD1 matches 8 bases. The CDR3 is 11 residues long. From germline, CDR1 is SNHLY and CDR2 FYNNEI. V dropped 6 bases and J dropped 10; count of bases not matched to a gene: 2. CDR3 amino acids: CASRTGGEQFF. The CDR3 bases are TGTGCCAGCAGAACAGGGGGAGAGCAGTTCTTC.